This T cell receptor (beta chain) emerged from a study of blood T cell repertoires in COVID-19. As handled by the study authors: Amplification of reference gene primers provided the estimated nucleated cell counts. Sequenced by immunoSEQ multiplex PCR; TCRdb stores in-frame clones only, minus some. Clone size and V and J calls were adopted from that table, with D and trimming inferred from the DNA. The sample holds hundreds of thousands of clones, approximately 84% seen once. Categorization into cohorts depended on clinical history that participants reported. This clone appeared once. This CDR3 is built from 14 residues. V lost 2 bases and J 10 bases, leaving 14 bases between the germline ends. Germline V gives CDR1 MNHNS, CDR2 SASEGT.

The TCR sequence derives from a woman aged 30 to 39 who had recovered from COVID-19. The sample consisted of PBMCs or T cells enriched from blood (not recorded which). The chain employs TRBV6-1 and TRBJ1-4, with D perhaps matching TRBD1 (5 bases). The CDR3 DNA follows: TGTGCCAGCAGTGAAAGGGCAGGGAACGGAAAACTGTTTTTT. As protein: CASSERAGNGKLFF.